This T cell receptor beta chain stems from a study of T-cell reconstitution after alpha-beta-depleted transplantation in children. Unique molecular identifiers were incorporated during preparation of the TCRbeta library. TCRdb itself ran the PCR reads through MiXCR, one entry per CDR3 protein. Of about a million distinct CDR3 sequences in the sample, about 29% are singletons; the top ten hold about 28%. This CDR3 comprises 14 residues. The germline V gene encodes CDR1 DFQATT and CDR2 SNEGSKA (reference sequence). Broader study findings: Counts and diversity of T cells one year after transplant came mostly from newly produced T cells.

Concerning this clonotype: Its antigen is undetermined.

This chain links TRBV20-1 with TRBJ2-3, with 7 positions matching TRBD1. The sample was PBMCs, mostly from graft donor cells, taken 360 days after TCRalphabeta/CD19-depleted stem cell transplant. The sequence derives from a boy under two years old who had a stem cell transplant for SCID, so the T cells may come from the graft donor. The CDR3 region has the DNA TGCAGGGCGTCACAGGGGCCTGGCACAGATACGCAGTATTTT. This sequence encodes CRASQGPGTDTQYF.